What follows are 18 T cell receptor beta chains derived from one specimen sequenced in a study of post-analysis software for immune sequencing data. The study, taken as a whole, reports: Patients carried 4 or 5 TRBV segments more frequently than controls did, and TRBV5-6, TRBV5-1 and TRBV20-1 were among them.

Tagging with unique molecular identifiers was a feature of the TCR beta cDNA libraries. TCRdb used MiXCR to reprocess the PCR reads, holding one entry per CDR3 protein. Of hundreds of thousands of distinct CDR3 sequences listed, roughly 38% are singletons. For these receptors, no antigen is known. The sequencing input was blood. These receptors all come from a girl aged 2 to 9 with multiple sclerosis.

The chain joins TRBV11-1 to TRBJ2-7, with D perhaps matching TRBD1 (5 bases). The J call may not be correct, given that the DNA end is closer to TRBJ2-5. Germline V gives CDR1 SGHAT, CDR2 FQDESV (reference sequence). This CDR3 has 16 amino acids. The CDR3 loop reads CASSLFGRVWGETQYF. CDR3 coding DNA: TGTGCCAGCAGCTTATTCGGCAGGGTCTGGGGAGAGACCCAGTACTTC.

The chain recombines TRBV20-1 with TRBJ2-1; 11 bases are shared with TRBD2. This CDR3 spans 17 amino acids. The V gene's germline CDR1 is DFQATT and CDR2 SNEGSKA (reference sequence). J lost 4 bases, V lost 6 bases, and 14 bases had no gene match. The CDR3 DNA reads TGCAGTGCCCCCGACCTAGCGGGGGGCATATCTTACAATGAGCAGTTCTTC. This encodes CSAPDLAGGISYNEQFF.

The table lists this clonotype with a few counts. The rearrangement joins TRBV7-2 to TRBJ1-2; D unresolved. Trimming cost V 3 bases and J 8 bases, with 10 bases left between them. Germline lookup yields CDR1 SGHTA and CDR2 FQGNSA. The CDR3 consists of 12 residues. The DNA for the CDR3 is TGTGCCAGCAGCTTGGCATATCGCGGCTACACCTTC. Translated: CASSLAYRGYTF.

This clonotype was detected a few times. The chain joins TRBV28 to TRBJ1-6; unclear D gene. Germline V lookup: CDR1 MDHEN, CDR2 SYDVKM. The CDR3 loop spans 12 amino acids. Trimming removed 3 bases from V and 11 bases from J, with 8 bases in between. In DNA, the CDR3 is TGTGCCAGCAGTTTTAAGACCCCACCCCTCCACTTT. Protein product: CASSFKTPPLHF.

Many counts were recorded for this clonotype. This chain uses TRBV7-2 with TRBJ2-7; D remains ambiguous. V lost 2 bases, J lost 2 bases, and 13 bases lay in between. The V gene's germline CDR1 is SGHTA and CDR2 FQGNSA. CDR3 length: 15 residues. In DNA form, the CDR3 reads TGTGCCAGCAGCTTATATAGAACCGGAGCCTACGAGCAGTACTTC. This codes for CASSLYRTGAYEQYF.

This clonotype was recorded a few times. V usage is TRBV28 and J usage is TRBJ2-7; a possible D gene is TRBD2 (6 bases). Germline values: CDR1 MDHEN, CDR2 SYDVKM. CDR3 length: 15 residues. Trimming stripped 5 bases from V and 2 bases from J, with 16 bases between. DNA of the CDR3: TGTGCCAGCAGTCCCCAACAGCGGGTTCCCTACGAGCAGTACTTC. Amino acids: CASSPQQRVPYEQYF.

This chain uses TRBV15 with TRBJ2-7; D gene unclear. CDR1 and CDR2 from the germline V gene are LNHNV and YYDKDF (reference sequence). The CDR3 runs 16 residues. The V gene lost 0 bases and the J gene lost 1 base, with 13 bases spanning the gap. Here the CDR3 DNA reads TGTGCCACCAGCAGAGATCGGCTACTCTCTTCCTACGAGCAGTACTTC. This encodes CATSRDRLLSSYEQYF.

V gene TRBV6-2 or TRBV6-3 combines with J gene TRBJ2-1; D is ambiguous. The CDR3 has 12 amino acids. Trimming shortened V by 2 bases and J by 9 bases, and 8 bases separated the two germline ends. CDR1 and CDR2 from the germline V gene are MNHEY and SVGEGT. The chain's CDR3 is CASSYRHGEQFF. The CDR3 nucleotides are TGTGCCAGCAGTTACCGGCACGGTGAGCAGTTCTTC.

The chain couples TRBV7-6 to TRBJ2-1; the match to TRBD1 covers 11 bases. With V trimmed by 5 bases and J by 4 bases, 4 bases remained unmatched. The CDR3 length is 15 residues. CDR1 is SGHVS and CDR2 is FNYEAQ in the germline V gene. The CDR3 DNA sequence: TGTGCCAGCAGCAGGGACAGGGGGGAGTACAATGAGCAGTTCTTC. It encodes CASSRDRGEYNEQFF.

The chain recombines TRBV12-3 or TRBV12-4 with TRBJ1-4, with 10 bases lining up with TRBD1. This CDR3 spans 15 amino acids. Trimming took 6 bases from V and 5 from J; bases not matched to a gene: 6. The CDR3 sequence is CASSKRQGANEKLFF. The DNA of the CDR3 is TGTGCCAGCAGCAAAAGACAGGGGGCGAATGAAAAACTGTTTTTT.

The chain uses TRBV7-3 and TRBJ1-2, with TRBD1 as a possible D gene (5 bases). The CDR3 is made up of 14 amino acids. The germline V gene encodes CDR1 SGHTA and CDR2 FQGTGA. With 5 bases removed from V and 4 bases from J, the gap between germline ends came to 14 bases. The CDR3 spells CASSPTERVYGYTF. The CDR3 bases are TGTGCCAGCAGCCCGACAGAAAGGGTCTATGGCTACACCTTC.

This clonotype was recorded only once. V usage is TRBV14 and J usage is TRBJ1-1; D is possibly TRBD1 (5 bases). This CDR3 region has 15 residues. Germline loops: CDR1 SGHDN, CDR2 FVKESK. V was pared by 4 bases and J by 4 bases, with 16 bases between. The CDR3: CASSPRRGERTEAFF. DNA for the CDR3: TGTGCCAGCAGCCCCCGGCGGGGGGAACGCACTGAAGCTTTCTTT.

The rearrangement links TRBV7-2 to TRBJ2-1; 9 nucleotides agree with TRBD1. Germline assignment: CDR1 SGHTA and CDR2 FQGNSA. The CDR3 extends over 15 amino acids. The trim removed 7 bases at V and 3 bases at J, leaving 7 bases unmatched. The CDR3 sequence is CASTNNRGHYNEQFF. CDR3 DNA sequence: TGTGCCAGCACCAACAACAGGGGGCACTACAATGAGCAGTTCTTC.

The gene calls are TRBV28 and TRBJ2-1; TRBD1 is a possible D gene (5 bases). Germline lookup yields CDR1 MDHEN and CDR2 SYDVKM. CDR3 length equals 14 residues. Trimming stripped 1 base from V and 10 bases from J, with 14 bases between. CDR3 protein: CASSLFDSSYEQFF. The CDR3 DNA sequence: TGTGCCAGCAGTTTATTCGACAGTTCCTACGAGCAGTTCTTC.

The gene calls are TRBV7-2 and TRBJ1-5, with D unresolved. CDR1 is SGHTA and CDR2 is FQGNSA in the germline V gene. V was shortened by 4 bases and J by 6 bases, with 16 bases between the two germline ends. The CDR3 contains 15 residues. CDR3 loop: CASSSTQGSGQPQHF. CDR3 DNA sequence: TGTGCCAGCAGCTCTACTCAAGGGAGCGGTCAGCCCCAGCATTTT.

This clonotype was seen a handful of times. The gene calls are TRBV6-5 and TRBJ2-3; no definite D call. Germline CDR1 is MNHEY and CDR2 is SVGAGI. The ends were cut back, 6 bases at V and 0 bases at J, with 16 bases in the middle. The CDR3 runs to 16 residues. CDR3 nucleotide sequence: TGTGCCAGCAGCTGGGTCAGCATATCTAGCACAGATACGCAGTATTTT. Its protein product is CASSWVSISSTDTQYF.

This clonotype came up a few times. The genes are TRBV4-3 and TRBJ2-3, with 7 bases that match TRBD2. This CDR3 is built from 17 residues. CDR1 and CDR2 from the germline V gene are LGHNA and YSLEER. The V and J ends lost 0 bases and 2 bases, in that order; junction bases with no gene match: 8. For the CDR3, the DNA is TGCGCCAGCAGCCAAGAACGAATAGCGGGCCTCACAGATACGCAGTATTTT. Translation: CASSQERIAGLTDTQYF.

CDR3 loop: CASRGGQINQPQHF. The DNA for the CDR3 is TGTGCCAGCAGAGGGGGACAAATCAATCAGCCCCAGCATTTT. The rearrangement uses TRBV2 and TRBJ1-5; perhaps TRBD1 as D (6 bases). The V and J ends lost 6 bases and 3 bases respectively, with 12 bases between them. The CDR3 spans 14 residues. In germline, CDR1 is SNHLY, CDR2 FYNNEI.